The clone carrying this T cell receptor beta chain was recorded only once. The data derive from a study of blood T cell repertoires in COVID-19. In the study overall: Recovered Cohort 3 donors showed two negative PCRs, clearance, or symptom resolution.

Enrollees, roughly 18 to 90 years old, lived in 24 US areas. This CDR3 is 16 amino acids long. Trimming cost V 6 bases and J 0 bases, with 12 bases left between them. Germline CDR1 is SGHDN and CDR2 is FVKESK. Authors' analysis steps: Scientists estimated how many nucleated cells there were by amplifying reference gene primers. Only in-frame clones appear in the TCRdb table, and some are missing; sequencing was by immunoSEQ multiplex PCR. V, J and clone size were drawn from that table, and D and trimming were deduced from the DNA. The sample has around 300,000 clones, more than 75% seen once. Material: PBMCs or T cells enriched from blood (not recorded which). This sequence joins TRBV14 and TRBJ1-6; no definite D call. This receptor was taken from a woman aged 55-70 years in a cohort exposed to, infected with or recovered from COVID-19 (not recorded which). The CDR3 region has the DNA TGTGCCAGCAGTCTCTTAACGAGCTCCTATAATTCACCCCTCCACTTT. Its protein is CASSLLTSSYNSPLHF.